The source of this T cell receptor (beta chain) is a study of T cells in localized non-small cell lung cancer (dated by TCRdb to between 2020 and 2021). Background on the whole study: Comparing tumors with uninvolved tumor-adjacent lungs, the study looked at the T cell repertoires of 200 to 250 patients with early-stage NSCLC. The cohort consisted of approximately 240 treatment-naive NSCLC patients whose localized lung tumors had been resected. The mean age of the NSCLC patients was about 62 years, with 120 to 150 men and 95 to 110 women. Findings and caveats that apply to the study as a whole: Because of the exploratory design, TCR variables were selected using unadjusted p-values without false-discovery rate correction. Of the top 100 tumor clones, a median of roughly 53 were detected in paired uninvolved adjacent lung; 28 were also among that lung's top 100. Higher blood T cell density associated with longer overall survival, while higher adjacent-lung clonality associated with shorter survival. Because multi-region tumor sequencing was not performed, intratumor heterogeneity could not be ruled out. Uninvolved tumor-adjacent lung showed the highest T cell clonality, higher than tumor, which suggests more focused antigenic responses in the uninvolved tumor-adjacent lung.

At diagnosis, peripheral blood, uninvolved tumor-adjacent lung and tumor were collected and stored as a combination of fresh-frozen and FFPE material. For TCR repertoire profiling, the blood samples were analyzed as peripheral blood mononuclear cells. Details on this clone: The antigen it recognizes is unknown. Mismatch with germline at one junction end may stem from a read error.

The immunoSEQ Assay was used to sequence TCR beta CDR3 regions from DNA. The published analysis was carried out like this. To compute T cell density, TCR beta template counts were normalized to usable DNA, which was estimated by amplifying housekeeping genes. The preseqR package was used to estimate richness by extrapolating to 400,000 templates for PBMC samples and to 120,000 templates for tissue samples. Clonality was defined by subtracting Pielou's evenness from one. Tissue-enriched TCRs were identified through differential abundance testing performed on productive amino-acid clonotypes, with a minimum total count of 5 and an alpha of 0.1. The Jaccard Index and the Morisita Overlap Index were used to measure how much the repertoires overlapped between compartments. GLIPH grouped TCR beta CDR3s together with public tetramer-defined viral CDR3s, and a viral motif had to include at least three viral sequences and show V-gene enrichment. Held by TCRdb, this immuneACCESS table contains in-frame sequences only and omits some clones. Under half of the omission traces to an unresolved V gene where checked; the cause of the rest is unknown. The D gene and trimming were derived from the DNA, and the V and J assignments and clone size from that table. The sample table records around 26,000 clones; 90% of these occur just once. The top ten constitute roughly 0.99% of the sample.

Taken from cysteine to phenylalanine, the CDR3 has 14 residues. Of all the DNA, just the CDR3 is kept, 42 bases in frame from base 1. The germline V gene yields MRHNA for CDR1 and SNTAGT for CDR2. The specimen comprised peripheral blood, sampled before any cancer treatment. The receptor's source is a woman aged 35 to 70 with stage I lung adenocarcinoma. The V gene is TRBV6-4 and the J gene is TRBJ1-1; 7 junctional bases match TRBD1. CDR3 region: CASSRDRENTEALF. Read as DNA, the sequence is TGTGCCAGCAGCAGGGACAGAGAGAACACTGAAGCTCTCTTT.